The 22 T cell receptor beta chains below were found in one sample sequenced in a study of control samples from healthy donors and cancer patients. Clones were sequenced by immunoSEQ multiplex PCR, and TCRdb holds only the in-frame ones, with some missing. This repertoire shows 180,000 or so clones, 85% to 95% found once; its top ten account for about 4%. The material sequenced was blood. The receptors derive from a woman aged 60-75 years in good health.

The CDR3 sequence is CASSPRTSTDTQYF. CDR3 coding DNA: TGTGCCAGCAGCCCAAGGACATCCACAGATACGCAGTATTTT. The gene calls are TRBV11-3 and TRBJ2-3; the D gene is possibly TRBD1 (5 bases). The CDR3 contains 14 residues. V was pared by 5 bases and J by 2 bases, with 11 bases between. Germline CDR1 is SGHNT and CDR2 is YENEEA.

The rearrangement uses TRBV7-7 and TRBJ1-6, with TRBD1 as a possible D gene (5 bases). CDR1 SSHAT and CDR2 FNYEAQ come from the germline V gene (reference sequence). V gave up 5 bases and J gave up 10 bases, with 27 bases separating them. The CDR3 length is 18 residues. CDR3 DNA: TGTGCCAGCAGCGACTTAGGGGTGGGTGGTACTCGCCTATCACCCCTCCACTTT. It encodes CASSDLGVGGTRLSPLHF.

The sample holds one count of this clone. The chain recombines TRBV27 with TRBJ2-3; possible D gene TRBD2, 5 bases. Germline V CDR1 and CDR2: MNHEY, SMNVEV (reference sequence). Trimming cost V 3 bases and J 5 bases, with 21 bases left between them. The CDR3 is 17 residues long. The CDR3 reads CASSFSTARGLRDTQYF. For the CDR3, the DNA is TGTGCCAGCAGTTTCTCTACCGCAAGAGGACTTCGAGATACGCAGTATTTT.

Notes on this clone: An end of the junction does not agree with germline; a read error may underlie this. CDR3 in DNA: TGTGCCAGCAGTAGAGTAGGTTCAGTTCCGGGAGGTAGAAAAACTGTTTTT. Amino acids: CASSRVGSVPGGRKTVF. The chain couples TRBV27 to TRBJ1-4; D remains ambiguous. This CDR3 region has 17 residues. Per the germline V gene, CDR1 is MNHEY and CDR2 is SMNVEV (reference sequence).

This clone was counted a few times. The chain uses TRBV7-9 and TRBJ2-7, with D possibly being TRBD2 (6 bases). V lost 1 base and J 4 bases, leaving 17 bases between the germline ends. Germline lookup yields CDR1 SEHNR and CDR2 FQNEAQ (reference sequence). This CDR3 has 16 amino acids. DNA of the CDR3: TGTGCCAGCAGCTTAGGTCTCCGGCGGGGACTGTACGAGCAGTACTTC. It yields the protein CASSLGLRRGLYEQYF. Complete variable domain (other parts from reference TRBV7-9 and TRBJ2-7): DTGVSQNPRHKITKRGQNVTFRCDPISEHNRLYWYRQTLGQGPEFLTYFQNEAQLEKSRLLSDRFSAERPKGSFSTLEIQRTEQGDSAMYLCASSLGLRRGLYEQYFGPGTRLTVT.

This clone was observed a few times. The chain recombines TRBV5-1 with TRBJ2-7; 12 nucleotides align to TRBD2. The CDR3 covers 16 residues. Trimming removed 0 bases from V and 6 bases from J; junction bases left unmatched: 7. The germline V gene encodes CDR1 SGHRS and CDR2 YFSETQ. The CDR3 reads CASSLGLAGGLREQYF. The CDR3 DNA follows: TGCGCCAGCAGCTTGGGGCTAGCGGGGGGGCTTCGCGAGCAGTACTTC.

This clone was seen more than once but under ten times. The chain joins TRBV10-3 to TRBJ2-1; 7 bases match TRBD1. This CDR3 comprises 14 residues. Germline lookup yields CDR1 ENHRY and CDR2 SYGVKD. The J segment lost 5 bases and the V segment lost 3 bases, leaving 4 bases of the junction unmatched. This CDR3 is CAISDGTANNEQFF. As DNA, the CDR3 is TGTGCCATCAGTGACGGGACAGCCAACAATGAGCAGTTCTTC.

This clone was recorded once. V and J are TRBV6-5 and TRBJ2-2; 7 positions match TRBD1. J lost 4 bases, V lost 11 bases, and 13 bases had no gene match. Looked up from germline, CDR1 is MNHEY and CDR2 is SVGAGI. This CDR3 contains 15 residues. CDR3 nucleotides: TGTGCCTCATACAGGGGCAGGGGTTTCACCGGGGAGCTGTTTTTT. Amino acid sequence: CASYRGRGFTGELFF.

This chain uses TRBV2 with TRBJ1-1; D is unclear. V dropped 2 bases and J dropped 6 bases, with 10 bases sitting between them. The germline CDR1 and CDR2 sequences are SNHLY and FYNNEI. There are 13 residues in the CDR3. DNA of the CDR3: TGTGCCAGCAGTGAAAGTGCCAGAGCTGAAGCTTTCTTT. Encoded protein: CASSESARAEAFF.

The V and J genes are TRBV12-3 or TRBV12-4 and TRBJ2-3; tentatively, D is TRBD2 (7 bases). Trimming left V 3 bases short and J 4 bases short, with 8 bases between. CDR3 length: 13 amino acids. CDR3: CASSLGGPDTQYF. In DNA form, the CDR3 reads TGTGCCAGCAGTTTGGGGGGGCCAGATACGCAGTATTTT.

The chain is built from TRBV7-2 and TRBJ2-1; a possible D gene is TRBD2 (7 bases). The V end lost 1 base, the J end lost 5 bases, and 12 bases lay between the germline ends. The CDR3 totals 15 residues. Germline V CDR1 and CDR2: SGHTA, FQGNSA. This chain's CDR3 is CASSLEGGPHNEQFF. The CDR3 DNA is TGTGCCAGCAGCTTAGAGGGGGGGCCCCACAATGAGCAGTTCTTC.

CDR3 amino acids: CASSIAPGLAGGNTGELFF. The DNA of the CDR3 is TGTGCCAGTAGTATAGCCCCGGGACTAGCGGGGGGGAACACCGGGGAGCTGTTTTTT. The chain has TRBV19 and TRBJ2-2; 15 nucleotides match TRBD2. CDR3 length: 19 amino acids. CDR1 is LNHDA, CDR2 SQIVND, per germline (reference sequence). With V trimmed by 1 base and J by 1 base, 4 bases remained unmatched.

In DNA, the CDR3 is TGTGCCAGCAGCCAAGAGAGTAGCGCCCGCCAAGAGACCCAGTACTTC. It is translated as CASSQESSARQETQYF. The chain combines TRBV3-1 (or the pseudogene TRBV3-2) with TRBJ2-5, with D perhaps TRBD2 (5 bases). The CDR3 extends over 16 amino acids. V was trimmed by 0 bases and J by 1 base, leaving 12 bases between them. Looked up from germline, CDR1 is LGHDT and CDR2 is YNNKEL (reference sequence).

The chain uses TRBV5-4 and TRBJ2-1; D may be TRBD2 (7 bases). The CDR3 covers 17 residues. The V and J ends lost 4 bases and 0 bases respectively, with 17 bases between them. CDR1 and CDR2 from the germline V gene are SGHNT and YYREEE (reference sequence). This CDR3 is CASSLLRGGSSYNEQFF. The CDR3 bases are TGTGCCAGCAGCCTACTGAGGGGGGGAAGCTCCTACAATGAGCAGTTCTTC.

The chain carries TRBV7-3 and TRBJ2-2, with D unclear. The CDR3 contains 13 residues. Per germline, CDR1 SGHTA and CDR2 FQGTGA. V lost 5 bases to trimming and J lost 2 bases, with 6 bases between them. CDR3 loop: CASSPYNTGELFF. CDR3 DNA: TGTGCCAGCAGCCCGTATAACACCGGGGAGCTGTTTTTT. The full variable domain, its missing parts supplied by reference TRBV7-3 and TRBJ2-2, is GAGVSQTPSNKVTEKGKYVELRCDPISGHTALYWYRQSLGQGPEFLIYFQGTGAADDSGLPNDRFFAVRPEGSVSTLKIQRTERGDSAVYLCASSPYNTGELFFGEGSRLTVL.

J is TRBJ2-2 and V is TRBV14, with D perhaps matching TRBD1 or TRBD2 (5 bases each). V was shortened by 0 bases and J by 0 bases, with 8 bases between the two germline ends. CDR1 and CDR2 (germline): SGHDN, FVKESK. CDR3 length equals 16 residues. CDR3 region: CASSQDRGANTGELFF. The CDR3 DNA reads as TGTGCCAGCAGCCAAGACAGAGGGGCGAACACCGGGGAGCTGTTTTTT.

The rearrangement joins TRBV5-1 to TRBJ2-5; either TRBD1 or TRBD2 may fit D (5 bases each). Trimming left V 1 base short and J 5 bases short, with 15 bases between. This CDR3 comprises 15 residues. CDR1 SGHRS and CDR2 YFSETQ come from the germline V gene. This CDR3 reads CASSLTRGIGETQYF. As DNA, the CDR3 is TGCGCCAGCAGCTTGACTAGGGGAATAGGGGAGACCCAGTACTTC.

This CDR3 is CASSQGPGDNNEQFF. The CDR3 region has the DNA TGTGCCAGCAGCCAAGGCCCGGGGGATAACAATGAGCAGTTCTTC. This chain uses TRBV3-1 (or the pseudogene TRBV3-2) with TRBJ2-1; weak D call: TRBD2 (6 bases). Germline V gene sequence: CDR1 LGHDT, CDR2 YNNKEL (reference sequence). V was cut by 1 base and J by 5 bases, with 12 bases left in between. The CDR3 runs 15 residues.

CDR3 region: CAWRRPGLSLPTNEKLFF. CDR3 DNA: TGTGCCTGGAGGAGACCAGGGCTGTCACTTCCAACTAATGAAAAACTGTTTTTT. The gene calls are TRBV30 and TRBJ1-4; the D gene is possibly TRBD1 (5 bases). There are 18 residues in the CDR3. Germline V gene data show CDR1 as GTSNPN and CDR2 as SVGIG (reference sequence). V lost 3 bases, J lost 0 bases, and 20 bases lay in between.

This chain joins TRBV7-9 and TRBJ1-1; a possible D gene is TRBD1 (5 bases). The CDR3 runs 16 residues. Looked up from germline, CDR1 is SEHNR and CDR2 is FQNEAQ (reference sequence). Deletions cut 5 bases from V and 0 bases from J, with 16 bases between. CDR3 nucleotides: TGTGCCAGCAGCCCGGGACTGCGCACTATGAACACTGAAGCTTTCTTT. It specifies CASSPGLRTMNTEAFF.

The V and J genes are TRBV4-1 and TRBJ2-5, with 10 bases matching TRBD2. Germline values: CDR1 MGHRA, CDR2 YSYEKL. V gave up 4 bases and J gave up 2 bases; unmatched junction bases: 4. There are 15 residues in the CDR3. As DNA, the CDR3 is TGCGCCAGCAGCCTTAGCGGGGGGCCACAAGAGACCCAGTACTTC. It translates to CASSLSGGPQETQYF.

The chain recombines TRBV9 with TRBJ1-3; D is undetermined. Germline lookup yields CDR1 SGDLS and CDR2 YYNGEE. V was cut by 0 bases and J by 0 bases, with 7 bases left in between. The CDR3 is 15 amino acids. CDR3 nucleotides: TGTGCCAGCAGCGTAGATGAGAGCTCTGGAAACACCATATATTTT. Its protein is CASSVDESSGNTIYF.